The 12 T cell receptor beta chains given below trace back to one sample, sequenced in a study of T cell responses to AZD1222 COVID-19 vaccine. The method was immunoSEQ multiplex PCR; TCRdb's version includes in-frame clones alone and lacks a portion of them. The table shows fewer than 110,000 clones, with about 90% occurring only once. Specimen: peripheral blood, collected on day 0 of AZD1222 vaccination. These receptors were collected from an adult in good health.

The V call is TRBV6-1, the J call TRBJ2-2, with D perhaps being TRBD1 or TRBD2 (6 bases each). Germline V lookup: CDR1 MNHNS, CDR2 SASEGT. The CDR3 loop spans 14 amino acids. Trimming took off 2 bases at V and 6 bases at J, with 10 bases between the two ends. CDR3 DNA sequence: TGTGCCAGCAGTGAACGTAGGGGGGCCGGGGAGCTGTTTTTT. It encodes CASSERRGAGELFF.

The chain recombines TRBV28 with TRBJ2-6, with D unclear. Trimming took 6 bases from V and 0 from J, leaving 6 bases between them. The CDR3 runs 14 residues. CDR1 is MDHEN, CDR2 SYDVKM, per germline. DNA for the CDR3: TGTGCCAGCAGGGCCGGCTCTGGGGCCAACGTCCTGACTTTC. This sequence encodes CASRAGSGANVLTF.

The chain is built from TRBV11-3 and TRBJ2-2; 7 bases are shared with TRBD2. CDR1 is SGHNT, CDR2 YENEEA, per germline. V dropped 6 bases and J dropped 1; count of bases not matched to a gene: 5. This CDR3 has 15 amino acids. CDR3 coding DNA: TGTGCCAGCAGTCGGACTAGTGGGAACACCGGGGAGCTGTTTTTT. This sequence encodes CASSRTSGNTGELFF. The whole variable domain, remainder taken from reference TRBV11-3 and TRBJ2-2, is EAGVVQSPRYKIIEKKQPVAFWCNPISGHNTLYWYLQNLGQGPELLIRYENEEAVDDSQLPKDRFSAERLKGVDSTLKIQPAELGDSAVYLCASSRTSGNTGELFFGEGSRLTVL.

The chain uses TRBV9 and TRBJ1-3; D might be TRBD1 (6 bases). The CDR3 has 16 residues. V lost 2 bases, J lost 1 base, and 13 bases lay in between. CDR1 SGDLS and CDR2 YYNGEE come from the germline V gene. CDR3 region: CASSVTGSGSGNTIYF. CDR3 in DNA: TGTGCCAGCAGCGTTACAGGGAGCGGGTCTGGAAACACCATATATTTT.

The CDR3 region is CASSEFPGTSGGRYEQYF. As DNA, the CDR3 is TGTGCCAGCAGTGAATTCCCCGGGACTAGCGGGGGTAGGTACGAGCAGTACTTC. The chain employs TRBV6-1 and TRBJ2-7, with 14 nucleotides matching TRBD2. V was pared by 2 bases and J by 4 bases, with 10 bases of the junction left unmatched. This CDR3 has 18 residues. Germline V gene data show CDR1 as MNHNS and CDR2 as SASEGT.

The chain couples TRBV30 to TRBJ2-3; D possibly corresponds to TRBD1 (5 bases). The germline V and J ends were trimmed by 0 bases and 1 base, with 5 bases remaining between them. This CDR3 region has 13 residues. CDR1 and CDR2 from the germline V gene are GTSNPN and SVGIG (reference sequence). CDR3 sequence reads: CAWSVGGTDTQYF. DNA of the CDR3: TGTGCCTGGAGTGTAGGGGGCACAGATACGCAGTATTTT. The whole variable domain, filled in from reference TRBV30 and TRBJ2-3, reads SQTIHQWPATLVQPVGSPLSLECTVEGTSNPNLYWYRQAAGRGLQLLFYSVGIGQISSEVPQNLSASRPQDRQFILSSKKLLLSDSGFYLCAWSVGGTDTQYFGPGTRLTVL.

This chain uses TRBV7-9 with TRBJ1-3, with D unresolved. The CDR3 has 12 residues. Germline lookup yields CDR1 SEHNR and CDR2 FQNEAQ (reference sequence). Trimming stripped 5 bases from V and 7 bases from J, with 9 bases between. The CDR3 DNA reads TGTGCCAGCAGCACACAGATTAACACCATATATTTT. Translation: CASSTQINTIYF.

The chain joins TRBV6-6 to TRBJ2-5; D is undetermined. This CDR3 has 12 residues. Per the germline V gene, CDR1 is MNHNY and CDR2 is SVGAGI (reference sequence). V lost 0 bases, J lost 5 bases, and 4 bases lay in between. The CDR3 reads CASSYSLETQYF. CDR3 coding DNA: TGTGCCAGCAGTTACTCGTTGGAGACCCAGTACTTC.

The chain uses TRBV5-1 and TRBJ1-1, with D maybe TRBD1 (5 bases). CDR3 length: 13 residues. The V end was cut by 5 bases, the J end by 4 bases, with 12 bases between. Germline V gene lookup returns CDR1 SGHRS and CDR2 YFSETQ. CDR3 protein: CASRLSGPTEAFF. The CDR3 nucleotides are TGCGCCAGCAGATTGTCGGGACCCACTGAAGCTTTCTTT.

The chain couples TRBV5-6 to TRBJ1-5; TRBD1 agrees at 7 bases. From germline, CDR1 is SGHDT and CDR2 YYEEEE. The V and J ends lost 1 base and 4 bases, in that order; junction bases with no gene match: 5. CDR3 length equals 15 residues. CDR3 region: CASSLWGQLNQPQHF. The DNA for the CDR3 is TGTGCCAGCAGCTTGTGGGGACAGCTTAATCAGCCCCAGCATTTT.

J is TRBJ1-1 and V is TRBV18, with D perhaps TRBD1 (5 bases). This CDR3 has 13 amino acids. The V end lost 4 bases, the J end lost 3 bases, and 9 bases lay between the germline ends. Germline loops: CDR1 KGHSH, CDR2 LQKENI. CDR3 sequence reads: CASSQGRDTEAFF. DNA for the CDR3: TGTGCCAGCTCACAGGGGCGAGACACTGAAGCTTTCTTT.

This rearrangement joins TRBV29-1 to TRBJ1-1; D possibly corresponds to TRBD1 (5 bases). The germline V gene has CDR1 SQVTM and CDR2 ANQGSEA. There are 12 residues in the CDR3. Trimming pared 7 bases from V and 3 bases from J, leaving 12 bases between. Here the CDR3 reads CSGLQGYTEAFF. Written as DNA, the CDR3 is TGCAGCGGACTGCAGGGTTACACTGAAGCTTTCTTT.